This TCR beta chain was identified during a study of T cells in Graves' hyperthyroidism and ophthalmopathy. Turning to the study itself: Peripheral blood collection took place at initial diagnosis, before any treatment. Study outcomes and limitations: The model anticipated ophthalmopathy a median approximately 6.5 months pre-onset.

Patients were excluded for uncontrolled infection, other autoimmune disease, pregnancy or lactation. The investigators amplified TCR beta CDR3 regions from RNA transcripts. TCR CDR3 regions were first amplified by RT-PCR with HTBI primers. TCRdb itself ran the multiplex PCR reads through MiXCR, one entry per CDR3 protein. In the table there are 300,000 or so distinct CDR3 sequences, roughly 23% of which are singletons. Trimming pared 5 bases from V and 4 bases from J, leaving 14 bases between. CDR3 length: 14 amino acids. The germline V gene has CDR1 MDHEN and CDR2 SYDVKM. Comments on this clonotype: Its antigen is not known. It may be a read error: a sequence one base away is much more abundant.

The sample comprised blood. The chain links TRBV28 to TRBJ1-1; D gene ambiguous. This TCR came from a woman aged 45-65 years with Graves' hyperthyroidism. In DNA, the CDR3 is TGTGCCAGCAGTACTACCTGCACCGTCACTGAAGCTTTCTTT. Its protein product is CASSTTCTVTEAFF.